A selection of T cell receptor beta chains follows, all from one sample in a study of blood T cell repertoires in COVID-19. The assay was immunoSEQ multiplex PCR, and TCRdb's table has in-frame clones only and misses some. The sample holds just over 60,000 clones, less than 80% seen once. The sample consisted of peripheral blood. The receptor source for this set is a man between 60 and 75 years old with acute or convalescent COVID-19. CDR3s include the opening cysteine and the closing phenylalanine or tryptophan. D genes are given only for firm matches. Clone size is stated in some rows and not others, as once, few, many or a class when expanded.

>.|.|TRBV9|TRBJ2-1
CASSRRDSVYNEQFF
TGTGCCAGCAGCCGACGGGACTCCGTCTACAATGAGCAGTTCTTC
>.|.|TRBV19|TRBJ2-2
CASSLRTGELFF
TGTGCCAGTAGTCTGCGGACCGGGGAGCTGTTTTTT
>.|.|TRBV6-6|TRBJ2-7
CASSRETTYEQYF
TGTGCCAGCAGTAGGGAGACCACCTACGAGCAGTACTTC
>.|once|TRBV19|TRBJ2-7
CASMSAGVPYEQYF
TGTGCCAGTATGTCCGCCGGGGTACCCTACGAGCAGTACTTC
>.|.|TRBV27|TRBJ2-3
CASSLDRLGVGDTQYF
TGTGCCAGCAGTTTAGACAGGCTCGGGGTTGGTGATACGCAGTATTTT
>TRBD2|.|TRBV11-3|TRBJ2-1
CASSLAGEINEQFF
TGTGCCAGCAGCTTGGCGGGAGAGATCAATGAGCAGTTCTTC
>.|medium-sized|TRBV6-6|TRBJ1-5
CASTWSGEGNQPQHF
TGTGCCAGCACCTGGTCGGGGGAGGGTAATCAGCCCCAGCATTTT
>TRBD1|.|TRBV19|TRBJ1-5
CASTPGQGVYQPQHF
TGTGCCAGTACCCCGGGACAGGGGGTTTATCAGCCCCAGCATTTT
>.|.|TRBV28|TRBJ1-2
CASSLLQDNYGYTF
TGTGCCAGCAGTTTACTCCAGGATAACTATGGCTACACCTTC
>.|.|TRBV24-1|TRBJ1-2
CATSDNSWGPVHGYTF
TGTGCCACCAGTGATAACTCTTGGGGGCCAGTCCATGGCTACACCTTC
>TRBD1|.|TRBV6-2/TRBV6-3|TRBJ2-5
CASSFDRGLQETQYF
TGTGCCAGCAGTTTTGACAGGGGCCTCCAAGAGACCCAGTACTTC
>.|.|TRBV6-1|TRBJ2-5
CASSEQGKEETQYF
TGTGCCAGCAGTGAACAGGGGAAGGAAGAGACCCAGTACTTC
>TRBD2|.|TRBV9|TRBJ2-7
CASSAGPGLAGERNEQYF
TGTGCCAGCAGCGCGGGGCCCGGGCTAGCGGGAGAAAGGAACGAGCAGTACTTC
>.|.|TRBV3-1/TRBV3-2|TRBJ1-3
CASSPQSPNRGTSGNTIYF
TGTGCCAGCAGCCCCCAAAGCCCTAACCGGGGAACCTCTGGAAACACCATATATTTT
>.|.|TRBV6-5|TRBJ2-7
CATRVRIEQYF
TGCGCGACCCGGGTTCGAATCGAGCAGTACTTC
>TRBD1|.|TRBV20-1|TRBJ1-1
CSASRDSAQNTEAFF
TGCAGTGCTAGTCGGGACAGTGCGCAGAACACTGAAGCTTTCTTT
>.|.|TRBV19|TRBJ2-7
CASTIGTHTGRYEQYF
TGTGCCAGTACCATCGGGACACATACAGGGCGGTACGAGCAGTACTTC